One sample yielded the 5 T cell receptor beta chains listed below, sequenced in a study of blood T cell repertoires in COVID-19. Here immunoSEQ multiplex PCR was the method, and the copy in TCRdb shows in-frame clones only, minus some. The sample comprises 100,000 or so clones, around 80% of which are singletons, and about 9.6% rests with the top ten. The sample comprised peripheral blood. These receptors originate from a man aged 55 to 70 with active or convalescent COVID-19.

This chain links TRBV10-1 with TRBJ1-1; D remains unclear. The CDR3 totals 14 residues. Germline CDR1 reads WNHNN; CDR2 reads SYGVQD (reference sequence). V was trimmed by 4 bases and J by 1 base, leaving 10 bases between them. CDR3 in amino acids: CASSVGRRNTEAFF. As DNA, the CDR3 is TGCGCCAGCAGTGTGGGCAGACGGAACACTGAAGCTTTCTTT.

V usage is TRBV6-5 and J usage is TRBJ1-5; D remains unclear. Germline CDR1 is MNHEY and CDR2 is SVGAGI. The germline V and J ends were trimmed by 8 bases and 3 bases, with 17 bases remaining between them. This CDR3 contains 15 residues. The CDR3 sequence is CASQREQTNNQPQHF. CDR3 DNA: TGTGCCAGCCAGAGGGAGCAGACTAACAATCAGCCCCAGCATTTT.

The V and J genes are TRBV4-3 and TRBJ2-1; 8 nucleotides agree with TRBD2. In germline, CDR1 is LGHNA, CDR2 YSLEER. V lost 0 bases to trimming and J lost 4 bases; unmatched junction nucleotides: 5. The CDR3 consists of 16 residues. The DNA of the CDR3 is TGCGCCAGCAGCCAAGAGCCTCGCGGGAGGTACAATGAGCAGTTCTTC. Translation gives CASSQEPRGRYNEQFF.

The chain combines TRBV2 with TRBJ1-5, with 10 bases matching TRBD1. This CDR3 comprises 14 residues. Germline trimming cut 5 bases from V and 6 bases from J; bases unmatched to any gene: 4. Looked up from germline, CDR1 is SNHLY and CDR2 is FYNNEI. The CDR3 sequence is CASSKRQGAQPQHF. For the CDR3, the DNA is TGTGCCAGCAGTAAAAGACAGGGGGCTCAGCCCCAGCATTTT.

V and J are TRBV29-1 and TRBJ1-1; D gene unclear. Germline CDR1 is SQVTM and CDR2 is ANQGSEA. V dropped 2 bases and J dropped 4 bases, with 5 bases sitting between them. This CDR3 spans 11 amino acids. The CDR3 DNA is TGCAGCGTTGAACTCCTCACTGAAGCTTTCTTT. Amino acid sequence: CSVELLTEAFF.